The T cell receptor (beta chain) under discussion was sequenced for a study of shared clonotypes between healthy human individuals. Some clones are missing from TCRdb's copy, which holds only in-frame ones; the method was immunoSEQ multiplex PCR. The data show some 1.1 million clones, around three quarters seen once. The CDR3 consists of 13 residues. Trimming removed 4 bases at V and 2 bases at J, with 5 bases between. Germline CDR1 reads SNHLY; CDR2 reads FYNNEI. V is TRBV2 and J is TRBJ1-4; D is uncertain. Specimen: memory CD4+ T cells from PBMCs. Subset given: CD45RA-negative fraction. The TCR sequence derives from a man between 18 and 29 years old in good health. Some clones in this sample may be carry-over from other donors' samples. CDR3 sequence: CASSGLTNEKLFF. The DNA of the CDR3 is TGTGCCAGCAGTGGACTGACTAATGAAAAACTGTTTTTT.